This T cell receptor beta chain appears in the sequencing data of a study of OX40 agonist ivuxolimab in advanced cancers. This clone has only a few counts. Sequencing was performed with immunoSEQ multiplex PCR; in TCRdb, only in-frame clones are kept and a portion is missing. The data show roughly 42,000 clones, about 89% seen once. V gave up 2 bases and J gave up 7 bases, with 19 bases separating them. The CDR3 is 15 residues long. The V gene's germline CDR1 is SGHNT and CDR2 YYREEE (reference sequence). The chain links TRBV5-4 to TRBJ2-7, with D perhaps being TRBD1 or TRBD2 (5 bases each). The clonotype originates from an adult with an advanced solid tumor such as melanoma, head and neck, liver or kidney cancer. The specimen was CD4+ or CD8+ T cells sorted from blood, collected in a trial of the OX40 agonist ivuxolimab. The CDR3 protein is CASSFWSGGDWEQYF. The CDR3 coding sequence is TGTGCCAGCAGCTTCTGGAGTGGGGGAGATTGGGAGCAGTACTTC.